Following are 10 T cell receptor beta chains from one sample sequenced in a study. In TCRdb, the RT-PCR reads were re-called with MiXCR into one record per CDR3 protein. The sample holds 650,000 to 800,000 distinct CDR3 sequences, about 14% seen once. Sequenced material: memory CD4+ T cells from blood. These receptors were collected from a female donor in good health, serving as a healthy control.

CDR3 DNA sequence: TGTGCCAGCTCACCACAGGCGCCGGGAGGGACCACAGATACGCAGTATTTT. Its protein is CASSPQAPGGTTDTQYF. The chain uses TRBV18 and TRBJ2-3, with 8 bases fitting TRBD2. The CDR3 runs 17 residues. The germline CDR1 and CDR2 sequences are KGHSH and LQKENI. V lost 1 base, J lost 2 bases, and 8 bases stayed unmatched.

The rearrangement joins TRBV3-1 to TRBJ1-2; 8 positions match TRBD1. J lost 4 bases, V lost 7 bases, and 11 bases had no gene match. Germline CDR1 reads LGHDT; CDR2 reads YNNKEL (reference sequence). The CDR3 is 15 residues long. In DNA, the CDR3 is TGTGCCAGCACGCCCGACAGGGGATTTTCCTATGGCTACACCTTC. This sequence encodes CASTPDRGFSYGYTF.

This clonotype was counted only a few times. The chain links TRBV20-1 to TRBJ2-5; TRBD2 aligns across 7 bases. The CDR3 sequence is 14 residues long. V lost 3 bases and J lost 7; bases outside the gene matches: 11. Germline CDR1 is DFQATT and CDR2 is SNEGSKA (reference sequence). The CDR3 bases are TGCAGTGCTAGGAGGTGGGGTGGGGAGGGGACCCAGTACTTC. As protein: CSARRWGGEGTQYF.

Many counts were recorded for this clonotype. The V gene is TRBV12-3 or TRBV12-4, the J gene TRBJ2-7; D remains unclear. This CDR3 is 12 amino acids long. Trimming left V 3 bases short and J 5 bases short, with 8 bases between. CDR3 bases: TGTGCCAGCAGTTTTTTTGGTAACGAGCAGTACTTC. It is translated as CASSFFGNEQYF.

This clonotype was counted many times. This chain joins TRBV20-1 and TRBJ2-7; TRBD1 might be the D (5 bases). From germline, CDR1 is DFQATT and CDR2 SNEGSKA (reference sequence). V lost 5 bases and J 7 bases, leaving 15 bases between the germline ends. The CDR3 loop spans 12 amino acids. CDR3 amino acids: CSASRPRQEQYF. The CDR3 DNA sequence: TGCAGTGCTTCACGCCCTCGACAGGAGCAGTACTTC.

This clonotype was counted a few times. The chain carries TRBV2 and TRBJ2-1; D uncertain. The CDR3 loop spans 13 amino acids. V lost 3 bases, J lost 8 bases, and 11 bases lay in between. Germline V gives CDR1 SNHLY, CDR2 FYNNEI. The CDR3 coding sequence is TGTGCCAGCAGTGACTCCCTTGGGGATGAGCAGTTCTTC. Protein sequence: CASSDSLGDEQFF.

This clonotype was detected many times. The chain employs TRBV29-1 and TRBJ2-3, with 8 bases fitting TRBD2. CDR1 is SQVTM, CDR2 ANQGSEA, per germline. CDR3 length: 12 residues. After removal of 3 bases from V and 5 bases from J, the junction contained 1 base not matched to a gene. CDR3 protein: CSVEAGGDTQYF. CDR3 bases: TGCAGCGTTGAGGCGGGAGGAGATACGCAGTATTTT.

This clonotype was counted ten times or more. The chain links TRBV12-3 or TRBV12-4 to TRBJ2-4; no reliable D call. The CDR3 extends over 20 amino acids. V gave up 3 bases and J gave up 0 bases, with 24 bases separating them. CDR3: CASSFGSWLGGELAKNIQYF. The DNA for the CDR3 is TGTGCCAGCAGTTTTGGAAGCTGGCTAGGTGGGGAACTAGCCAAAAACATTCAGTACTTC.

This clonotype has a handful of counts. This chain connects TRBV28 to TRBJ1-6; D call uncertain. There are 13 residues in the CDR3. The V end lost 6 bases, the J end lost 7 bases, and 10 bases lay between the germline ends. CDR1 and CDR2 from the germline V gene are MDHEN and SYDVKM. The CDR3 DNA reads TGTGCCAGCAGAACGGACGGCAATTCACCCCTCCACTTT. This gives the protein CASRTDGNSPLHF. The entire variable domain, with the rest obtained from reference TRBV28 and TRBJ1-6, is as follows: DVKVTQSSRYLVKRTGEKVFLECVQDMDHENMFWYRQDPGLGLRLIYFSYDVKMKEKGDIPEGYSVSREKKERFSLILESASTNQTSMYLCASRTDGNSPLHFGNGTRLTVT.

As to this clonotype: Compared with germline, one end of the junction differs, possibly owing to a read error. V is TRBV5-1 and J is TRBJ2-1, with TRBD2 matching over 9 bases. This CDR3 spans 13 amino acids. CDR1 is SGHRS, CDR2 YFSETQ, per germline. CDR3 residues: CDSSLERGVEQFF. In DNA, the CDR3 is TGCGACAGCAGCTTGGAGCGGGGGGTGGAGCAGTTCTTC.